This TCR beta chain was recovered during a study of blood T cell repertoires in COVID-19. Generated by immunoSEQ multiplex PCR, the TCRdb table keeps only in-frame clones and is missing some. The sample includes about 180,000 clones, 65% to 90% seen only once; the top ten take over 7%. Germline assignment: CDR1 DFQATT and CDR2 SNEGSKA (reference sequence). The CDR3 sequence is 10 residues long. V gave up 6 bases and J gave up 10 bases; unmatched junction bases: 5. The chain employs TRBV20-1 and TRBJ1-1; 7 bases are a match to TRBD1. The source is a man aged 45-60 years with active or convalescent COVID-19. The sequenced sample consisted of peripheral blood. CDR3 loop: CSALQGRAFF. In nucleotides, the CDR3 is TGCAGTGCCCTACAGGGGCGAGCTTTCTTT.